This passage covers 3 T cell receptor beta chains from one sample sequenced in a study of shared clonotypes between healthy human individuals. Using immunoSEQ multiplex PCR, the repertoire was profiled, and TCRdb retains in-frame clones only, with some absent. The sample has around 2,000,000 clones; 95% are singletons. The sample comprised naive CD4+ T cells sorted from blood. The subset: CD45RA+ positively selected. The receptor set was obtained from a man younger than 35 in good health.

A single count supports this clone. V is TRBV6-5 and J is TRBJ2-7; TRBD2 aligns across 7 bases. The CDR3 spans 16 residues. The J segment lost 0 bases and the V segment lost 2 bases, leaving 7 bases of the junction unmatched. Germline assignment: CDR1 MNHEY and CDR2 SVGAGI. CDR3 protein: CASSYAGVSGSYEQYF. CDR3 coding DNA: TGTGCCAGCAGTTACGCGGGAGTTTCTGGCTCCTACGAGCAGTACTTC.

The chain carries TRBV9 and TRBJ2-7; no clear D. Trimming took 0 bases from V and 2 from J, leaving 6 bases between them. Per germline, CDR1 SGDLS and CDR2 YYNGEE. The CDR3 is 13 residues long. CDR3 DNA sequence: TGTGCCAGCAGCGTAGGACTGACCTACGAGCAGTACTTC. This encodes CASSVGLTYEQYF. The entire variable domain, with the rest obtained from reference TRBV9 and TRBJ2-7, is as follows: DSGVTQTPKHLITATGQRVTLRCSPRSGDLSVYWYQQSLDQGLQFLIQYYNGEERAKGNILERFSAQQFPDLHSELNLSSLELGDSALYFCASSVGLTYEQYFGPGTRLTVT.

This rearrangement joins TRBV4-3 to TRBJ2-1; TRBD2 agrees at 8 bases. CDR3 size: 15 residues. The germline gives CDR1 LGHNA, CDR2 YSLEER. The V and J ends lost 4 bases and 3 bases, in that order; junction bases with no gene match: 5. In nucleotides, the CDR3 is TGCGCCAGCAGCCTCTCGCTAGCGGGCTACAATGAGCAGTTCTTC. It codes for CASSLSLAGYNEQFF.